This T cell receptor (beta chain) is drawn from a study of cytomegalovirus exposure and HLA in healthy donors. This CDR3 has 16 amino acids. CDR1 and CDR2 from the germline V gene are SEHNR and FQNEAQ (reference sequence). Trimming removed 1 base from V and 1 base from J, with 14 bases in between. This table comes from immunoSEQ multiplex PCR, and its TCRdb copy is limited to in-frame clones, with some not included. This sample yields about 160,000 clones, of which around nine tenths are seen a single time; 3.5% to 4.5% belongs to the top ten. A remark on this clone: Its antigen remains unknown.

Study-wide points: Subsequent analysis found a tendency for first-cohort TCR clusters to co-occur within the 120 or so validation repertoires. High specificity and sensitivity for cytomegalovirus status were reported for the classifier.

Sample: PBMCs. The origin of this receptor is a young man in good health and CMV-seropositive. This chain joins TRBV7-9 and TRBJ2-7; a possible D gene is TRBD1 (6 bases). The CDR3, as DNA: TGTGCCAGCAGCTTAGAGCTCCTGGGGGCTTCCTACGAGCAGTACTTC. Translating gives CASSLELLGASYEQYF. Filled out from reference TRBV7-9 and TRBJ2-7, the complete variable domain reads DTGVSQNPRHKITKRGQNVTFRCDPISEHNRLYWYRQTLGQGPEFLTYFQNEAQLEKSRLLSDRFSAERPKGSFSTLEIQRTEQGDSAMYLCASSLELLGASYEQYFGPGTRLTVT.